This T cell receptor (beta chain) originates from a study of T cells after yellow fever vaccination. This clonotype was recorded a few times. The CDR3 extends over 15 amino acids. Germline-derived CDR1 and CDR2 are DFQATT and SNEGSKA (reference sequence). V lost 2 bases, J lost 0 bases, and 5 bases stayed unmatched. In TCRdb, the 5' RACE reads were re-called with MiXCR into one record per CDR3 protein. The sample shows some 500,000 distinct CDR3 sequences, 13% of them seen only once. The source is a man under 40 who received the YFV17D yellow fever vaccine. This chain joins TRBV20-1 and TRBJ2-3; 7 bases line up with TRBD2. This sample comprised PBMCs, obtained on the day of the yellow fever booster vaccination. CDR3 residues: CSARIVGRSTDTQYF. The CDR3 coding sequence is TGCAGTGCTAGAATCGTCGGGAGGAGCACAGATACGCAGTATTTT.